This TCR beta chain stems from a study of cytomegalovirus exposure and HLA in healthy donors. Study observations and caveats: According to the study, about 180 TCR beta chains were cytomegalovirus-associated. There were some V segments, including TRBV6-2 and TRBV6-3, excluded as indistinguishable. Sequencing likely caused a cluster of highly shared sequence variants.

To note about this clone: What it binds is not known.

Germline trimming cut 5 bases from V and 0 bases from J; bases unmatched to any gene: 4. CDR3 length: 15 amino acids. Germline-derived CDR1 and CDR2 are SGHAT and FQNNGV. Use of 60 Vbeta and 13 Jbeta primers characterized the PCR. Here immunoSEQ multiplex PCR was the method, and the copy in TCRdb shows in-frame clones only, minus some. This listing includes 140,000 to 150,000 clones. This sequence originates from a woman aged 45-60 years in good health and CMV-seronegative. The rearrangement joins TRBV11-2 to TRBJ2-1; TRBD2 aligns across 7 bases. Input material: PBMCs. The CDR3 loop reads CASSITSDSYNEQFF. In nucleotides, the CDR3 is TGTGCCAGCAGCATCACTAGCGACTCCTACAATGAGCAGTTCTTC.